These 31 T cell receptor beta chains were sequenced from one sample in a study of cytomegalovirus exposure and HLA in healthy donors (dated by TCRdb to about 2017). Library preparation employed the immunoSEQ multiplex PCR assay. The multiplex PCR relied on a mix of 60 forward primers for TCR Vbeta segments and 13 reverse primers for TCR Jbeta segments. TCRdb re-hosts the immuneACCESS table, in-frame sequences only. Its copies lack some clones; in the studies checked, an unresolved V gene accounts for under half of them, and the cause for the rest is not known. The sample table contains under 200,000 clones; only one count was recorded for roughly 80% of them. The ten largest clones add up to around 1% of the sample. The sample taken for sequencing was PBMCs. These receptors were obtained from a man aged 25-40 years in good health and CMV-seronegative.

The chain couples TRBV28 to TRBJ2-7, with 10 bases matching TRBD1. Germline V gene lookup returns CDR1 MDHEN and CDR2 SYDVKM. J was trimmed by 4 bases and V by 5 bases; bases with no gene match: 8. The CDR3 is 15 residues long. CDR3 nucleotides: TGTGCCAGCAGTCCCGGGACAGGGGTCTTTTACGAGCAGTACTTC. Translating it yields CASSPGTGVFYEQYF.

The table lists this clone with a few counts. The gene calls are TRBV6-5 and TRBJ1-2; no clear D gene. The CDR3 length is 14 residues. Germline V lookup: CDR1 MNHEY, CDR2 SVGAGI. Trimming removed 0 bases at V and 4 bases at J, with 9 bases between. The CDR3 protein is CASSYSRTVYGYTF. Written as DNA, the CDR3 is TGTGCCAGCAGTTACTCGAGAACGGTCTATGGCTACACCTTC.

The chain employs TRBV11-3 and TRBJ2-3; 8 bases line up with TRBD1. The junction had 3 bases not matched to a gene; V was cut back by 1 base and J by 3 bases. The V gene's germline CDR1 is SGHNT and CDR2 YENEEA. The CDR3 runs 15 residues. Here the CDR3 reads CASSLGGTGTDTQYF. CDR3 in DNA: TGTGCCAGCAGCTTAGGTGGGACAGGTACAGATACGCAGTATTTT.

This clone was picked up one time. This chain connects TRBV9 to TRBJ2-6; 9 nucleotides align to TRBD1. The V gene end was trimmed by 3 bases and the J gene end by 1 base; junction bases not matched to a gene: 5. The CDR3 length is 17 residues. Looked up from germline, CDR1 is SGDLS and CDR2 is YYNGEE. CDR3 coding DNA: TGTGCCAGCAGCGCCGGGACAGGGCAATCTGGGGCCAACGTCCTGACTTTC. Its translation: CASSAGTGQSGANVLTF.

The gene calls are TRBV4-2 and TRBJ1-1, with a tentative D call TRBD1 (5 bases). The CDR3 has 15 amino acids. Between the trimmed V and J ends, which lost 2 bases and 2 bases, there was a span of 12 bases. Germline V gives CDR1 LGHNA, CDR2 YNFKEQ. The DNA for the CDR3 is TGTGCCAGCAGCCAACTCCGGGGGGGAAACACTGAAGCTTTCTTT. Translating gives CASSQLRGGNTEAFF.

CDR3: CASSDIAGGDNEQFF. The CDR3 nucleotides read TGTGCCAGCAGCGATATAGCGGGAGGGGACAATGAGCAGTTCTTC. The V and J genes are TRBV7-3 and TRBJ2-1; 11 positions match TRBD2. After removal of 5 bases from V and 5 bases from J, the junction contained 5 bases not matched to a gene. Germline loops: CDR1 SGHTA, CDR2 FQGTGA. CDR3 length: 15 residues.

The rearrangement links TRBV28 to TRBJ1-6; 10 bases match TRBD1. Germline V gene data show CDR1 as MDHEN and CDR2 as SYDVKM. CDR3 length equals 16 residues. J was trimmed by 7 bases and V by 6 bases; bases with no gene match: 9. This CDR3 reads CASSPRQGANNSPLHF. DNA of the CDR3: TGTGCCAGCAGCCCCAGACAGGGGGCGAACAATTCACCCCTCCACTTT.

The chain couples TRBV28 to TRBJ2-3; TRBD2 is a possible D gene (5 bases). Trimming removed 3 bases at V and 4 bases at J, with 17 bases between. This CDR3 has 16 amino acids. Germline values: CDR1 MDHEN, CDR2 SYDVKM. CDR3 sequence (DNA): TGTGCCAGCAGTTTCCCACGGGGATCCGGAGCAGATACGCAGTATTTT. Translated: CASSFPRGSGADTQYF.

In this sample, this clone turned up once. The J gene is TRBJ2-1, the V gene TRBV9, with 8 bases lining up with TRBD2. V trimming: 0 bases; J trimming: 3 bases; junction bases outside the gene matches: 2. CDR3 length: 15 residues. Germline lookup yields CDR1 SGDLS and CDR2 YYNGEE. Here the CDR3 reads CASSVAGGGYNEQFF. The CDR3 nucleotides are TGTGCCAGCAGCGTAGCGGGAGGGGGCTACAATGAGCAGTTCTTC.

The rearrangement links TRBV12-5 to TRBJ1-1; a possible D gene is TRBD1 (5 bases). Germline V CDR1 and CDR2: LGHNT, FRNRAP. V was pared by 6 bases and J by 1 base, with 9 bases between. This CDR3 region has 13 residues. The CDR3, as DNA: TGTGCTAGTGGACTGACAGCGAACACTGAAGCTTTCTTT. As protein: CASGLTANTEAFF.

The genes are TRBV25-1 and TRBJ2-1; TRBD1 matches 11 bases. V dropped 8 bases and J dropped 4; count of bases not matched to a gene: 4. Germline V gene sequence: CDR1 MGHDK, CDR2 SYGVNS. CDR3 length: 14 residues. The CDR3 loop is CASFGQGAYNEQFF. CDR3 nucleotides: TGTGCCAGCTTCGGACAGGGGGCATACAATGAGCAGTTCTTC.

In DNA form, the CDR3 reads TGTGCCAGTAGTTCGACAGGGGAGGAATCCCTCCACTTT. It encodes CASSSTGEESLHF. The chain carries TRBV19 and TRBJ1-6; 8 bases align to TRBD1. V lost 5 bases, J lost 14 bases, and 8 bases stayed unmatched. CDR1 LNHDA and CDR2 SQIVND come from the germline V gene (reference sequence). This CDR3 contains 13 residues.

The chain recombines TRBV28 with TRBJ1-5; D call uncertain. CDR1 and CDR2 (germline): MDHEN, SYDVKM. This CDR3 has 16 amino acids. The V end was cut by 5 bases, the J end by 6 bases, with 20 bases between. The CDR3 sequence is CASSLMAPGGSQPQHF. CDR3 in DNA: TGTGCCAGCAGTCTAATGGCCCCGGGAGGGAGTCAGCCCCAGCATTTT.

This sequence joins TRBV28 and TRBJ2-4; no reliable D call. Trimming stripped 6 bases from V and 7 bases from J, with 25 bases between. Germline CDR1 and CDR2: MDHEN and SYDVKM. There are 17 residues in the CDR3. The CDR3 nucleotides read TGTGCCAGCAGCTTCTATCTAGGCCCCGCCGGAGAGAACATTCAGTACTTC. It yields the protein CASSFYLGPAGENIQYF.

This clone was observed a handful of times. The chain joins TRBV4-1 to TRBJ1-1; 7 bases are a match to TRBD1. CDR1 is MGHRA, CDR2 YSYEKL, per germline. This CDR3 has 14 amino acids. V lost 4 bases, J lost 5 bases, and 7 bases stayed unmatched. CDR3 sequence reads: CASSRETGSTEAFF. Written as DNA, the CDR3 is TGCGCCAGCAGCCGAGAGACAGGGTCAACTGAAGCTTTCTTT.

The rearrangement uses TRBV4-3 and TRBJ2-1, with a weak D call TRBD2 (5 bases). The length of the CDR3 is 17 residues. CDR1 is LGHNA and CDR2 is YSLEER in the germline V gene. V lost 0 bases to trimming and J lost 3 bases, with 15 bases between them. The CDR3 DNA reads TGCGCCAGCAGCCAAGATCTGGTTAGTCGGGGCTACAATGAGCAGTTCTTC. It encodes CASSQDLVSRGYNEQFF.

V usage is TRBV5-1 and J usage is TRBJ2-2; D is possibly TRBD2 (5 bases). The CDR3 runs 17 residues. The V end was cut by 4 bases, the J end by 3 bases, with 19 bases between. Germline CDR1 and CDR2: SGHRS and YFSETQ. CDR3 in DNA: TGCGCCAGCAGCCCAATGAGCGGAAACAGTTACACCGGGGAGCTGTTTTTT. Translating gives CASSPMSGNSYTGELFF.

V and J are TRBV18 and TRBJ1-4; D remains unclear. The CDR3 contains 11 residues. V was cut by 5 bases and J by 5 bases, with 3 bases left in between. Germline-derived CDR1 and CDR2 are KGHSH and LQKENI. The CDR3 region is CASSSNEKLFF. The CDR3 DNA reads as TGTGCCAGCTCATCAAATGAAAAACTGTTTTTT.

The rearrangement uses TRBV5-1 and TRBJ1-2; D is undetermined. Trimming removed 0 bases at V and 8 bases at J, with 14 bases between. This CDR3 region has 14 residues. The germline V gene encodes CDR1 SGHRS and CDR2 YFSETQ. The CDR3 is CASSLGIGLGGYTF. The DNA for the CDR3 is TGCGCCAGCAGCTTGGGCATTGGACTTGGGGGCTACACCTTC.

The CDR3 is CASSNPPQGAYEQYF. Here the CDR3 DNA reads TGTGCCAGCAGCAATCCCCCACAGGGGGCCTACGAGCAGTACTTC. The chain recombines TRBV21-1 with TRBJ2-7; the table gives TRBD1 as D, unverified against the DNA. TRBV21-1 is given as a pseudogene. The CDR3 is 15 amino acids.

The gene calls are TRBV4-3 and TRBJ1-2, with 10 bases fitting TRBD1. V shed 2 bases and J 2 bases; nucleotides not matched to a gene: 2. CDR3 size: 15 residues. CDR1 is LGHNA, CDR2 YSLEER, per germline. The CDR3 bases are TGCGCCAGCAGCCAAATGACAGGGGGCAACTATGGCTACACCTTC. This encodes CASSQMTGGNYGYTF.

This clone was found once. This sequence joins TRBV6-4 and TRBJ2-1, with 11 bases fitting TRBD1. Trimming at V came to 5 bases and at J to 7 bases, leaving 7 bases not matched to a gene. Germline CDR1 reads MRHNA; CDR2 reads SNTAGT. This CDR3 is built from 15 residues. The CDR3 coding sequence is TGTGCCAGCAGTCTGGACAGGGGGCGTAAGAATGAGCAGTTCTTC. Its protein is CASSLDRGRKNEQFF.

This chain connects TRBV15 to TRBJ2-7; possible D gene TRBD2, 5 bases. Trimming left V 6 bases short and J 2 bases short, with 11 bases between. The CDR3 spans 13 residues. Germline loops: CDR1 LNHNV, CDR2 YYDKDF (reference sequence). The CDR3 region has the DNA TGTGCCACCAGATCCAAAGCGGCCTACGAGCAGTACTTC. This encodes CATRSKAAYEQYF.

A remark on this clone: One junction end does not reproduce the germline sequence, and a read error may be involved. The V call is TRBV7-9, the J call TRBJ2-7; 7 bases fit TRBD1. Germline lookup yields CDR1 SEHNR and CDR2 FQNEAQ (reference sequence). CDR3 size: 16 residues. As DNA, the CDR3 is TGTTCCAGCAGCTCCCCCCGGGACAGCTCCTCCTACGAGCAGTACTTC. Its translation: CSSSSPRDSSSYEQYF.

This chain uses TRBV7-6 with TRBJ2-7; 8 nucleotides agree with TRBD1. This CDR3 is built from 15 residues. After removal of 2 bases from V and 5 bases from J, the junction contained 8 bases not matched to a gene. In germline, CDR1 is SGHVS, CDR2 FNYEAQ. CDR3 loop: CASSLRIGQGDEQYF. CDR3 DNA sequence: TGTGCCAGCAGCTTAAGGATTGGACAGGGCGACGAGCAGTACTTC.

The genes are TRBV18 and TRBJ2-5; weak D call: TRBD2 (5 bases). Germline V CDR1 and CDR2: KGHSH, LQKENI. V was trimmed by 8 bases and J by 1 base, leaving 11 bases between them. The length of the CDR3 is 13 residues. CDR3 DNA sequence: TGTGCCAGCGGGCCGGGATCCCAAGAGACCCAGTACTTC. Its translation: CASGPGSQETQYF.

The chain employs TRBV4-2 and TRBJ2-5; D is uncertain. Trimming took 4 bases from V and 7 from J, leaving 19 bases between them. Looked up from germline, CDR1 is LGHNA and CDR2 is YNFKEQ. CDR3 length: 15 residues. Here the CDR3 reads CASSPGSDRKGTQYF. CDR3 DNA sequence: TGTGCCAGCAGCCCAGGATCCGACCGCAAAGGGACCCAGTACTTC.

Here the CDR3 DNA reads TGTGCCAGCAGCTCCCGGACAGGGGACTGGGAGACCCAGTACTTC. It is translated as CASSSRTGDWETQYF. The chain uses TRBV7-6 and TRBJ2-5, with 9 bases matching TRBD1. V shed 4 bases, J shed 5 bases, and the junction held 8 bases outside the gene matches. This CDR3 is built from 15 residues. Germline CDR1 and CDR2: SGHVS and FNYEAQ.

This clone was counted a single time. V and J are TRBV28 and TRBJ1-1; 8 positions agree with TRBD1. CDR3 length: 14 amino acids. The germline CDR1 and CDR2 sequences are MDHEN and SYDVKM. J was trimmed by 1 base and V by 5 bases; bases with no gene match: 3. CDR3 in DNA: TGTGCCAGCAGTCTGGACAGGGAGAACACTGAAGCTTTCTTT. It encodes CASSLDRENTEAFF.

This clone appeared a few times. The V and J genes are TRBV14 and TRBJ1-2, with D maybe TRBD1 (6 bases). V lost 6 bases to trimming and J lost 4 bases, with 12 bases between them. Per the germline V gene, CDR1 is SGHDN and CDR2 is FVKESK. This CDR3 is 13 amino acids long. The CDR3 region is CASSTDRTYGYTF. For the CDR3, the DNA is TGTGCCAGCAGTACAGACAGGACCTATGGCTACACCTTC.

The J gene is TRBJ2-3, the V gene TRBV9; unclear D gene. CDR3 length: 12 amino acids. Trimming removed 5 bases from V and 8 bases from J, with 12 bases in between. The germline V gene has CDR1 SGDLS and CDR2 YYNGEE. CDR3 sequence reads: CASSFSSGTQYF. Here the CDR3 DNA reads TGTGCCAGCAGTTTCTCCTCGGGTACGCAGTATTTT.